This T cell receptor beta chain was found in a study of OX40 agonist ivuxolimab in advanced cancers. Libraries were prepared by immunoSEQ multiplex PCR; TCRdb keeps only in-frame clonotypes and omits some of them. The data show 20,000 to 25,000 clones, roughly 82% seen once. CDR1 SGHRS and CDR2 YFSETQ come from the germline V gene. V dropped 0 bases and J dropped 7 bases, with 10 bases sitting between them. The CDR3 has 13 residues. Concerning this clone itself: The sample contains more than one DNA sequence encoding this CDR3.

The rearrangement uses TRBV5-1 and TRBJ2-5; D unresolved. The starting material was CD4+ or CD8+ T cells sorted from blood, obtained in a trial of the OX40 agonist ivuxolimab. The receptor's source is an adult with an advanced solid tumor such as melanoma, head and neck, liver or kidney cancer. The CDR3 protein is CASSLAGIGTQYF. In DNA form, the CDR3 reads TGCGCCAGCAGCTTGGCAGGCATAGGGACCCAGTACTTC.